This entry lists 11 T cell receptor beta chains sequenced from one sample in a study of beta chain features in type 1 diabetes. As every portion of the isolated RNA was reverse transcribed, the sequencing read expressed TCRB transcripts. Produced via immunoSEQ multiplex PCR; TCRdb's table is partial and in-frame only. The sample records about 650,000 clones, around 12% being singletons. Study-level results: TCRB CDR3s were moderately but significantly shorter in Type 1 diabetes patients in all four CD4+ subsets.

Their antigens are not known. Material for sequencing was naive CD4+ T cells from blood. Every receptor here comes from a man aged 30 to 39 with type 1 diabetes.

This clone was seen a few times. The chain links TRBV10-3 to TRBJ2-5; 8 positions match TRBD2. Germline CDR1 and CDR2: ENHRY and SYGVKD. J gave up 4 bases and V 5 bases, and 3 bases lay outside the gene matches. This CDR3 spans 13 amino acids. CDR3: CAISSGGGETQYF. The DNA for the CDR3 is TGTGCCATCAGTAGCGGGGGTGGAGAGACCCAGTACTTC.

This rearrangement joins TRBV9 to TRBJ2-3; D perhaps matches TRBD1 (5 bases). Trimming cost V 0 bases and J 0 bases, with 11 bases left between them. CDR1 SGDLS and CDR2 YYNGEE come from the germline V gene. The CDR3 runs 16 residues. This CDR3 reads CASSVGGAISTDTQYF. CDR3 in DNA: TGTGCCAGCAGCGTAGGTGGGGCAATTAGCACAGATACGCAGTATTTT.

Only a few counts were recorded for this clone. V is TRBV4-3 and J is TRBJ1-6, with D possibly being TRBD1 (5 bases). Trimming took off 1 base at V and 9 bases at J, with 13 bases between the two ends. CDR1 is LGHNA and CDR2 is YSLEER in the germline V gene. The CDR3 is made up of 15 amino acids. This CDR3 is CASSQAQAGVSPLHF. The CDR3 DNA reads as TGCGCCAGCAGCCAAGCCCAGGCGGGGGTTTCACCCCTCCACTTT.

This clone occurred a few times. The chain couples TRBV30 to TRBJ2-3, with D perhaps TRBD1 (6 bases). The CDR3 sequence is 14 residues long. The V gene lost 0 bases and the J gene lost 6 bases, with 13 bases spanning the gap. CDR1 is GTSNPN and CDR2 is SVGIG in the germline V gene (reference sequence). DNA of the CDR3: TGTGCCTGGAGTGTCTGGGGGCCGGGTGATACGCAGTATTTT. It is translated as CAWSVWGPGDTQYF. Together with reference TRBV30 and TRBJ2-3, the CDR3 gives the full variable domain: SQTIHQWPATLVQPVGSPLSLECTVEGTSNPNLYWYRQAAGRGLQLLFYSVGIGQISSEVPQNLSASRPQDRQFILSSKKLLLSDSGFYLCAWSVWGPGDTQYFGPGTRLTVL.

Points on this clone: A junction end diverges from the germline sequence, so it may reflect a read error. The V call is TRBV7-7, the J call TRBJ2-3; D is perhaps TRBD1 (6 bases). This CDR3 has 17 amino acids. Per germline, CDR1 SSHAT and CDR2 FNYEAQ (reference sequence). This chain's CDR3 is CASSPNPRTASTDTQYF. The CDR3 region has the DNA TGTGCTAGCAGCCCCAATCCCCGGACAGCTAGCACAGATACGCAGTATTTT.

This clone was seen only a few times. The CDR3 loop is CASSFFQIQQNTGELFF. The CDR3 region has the DNA TGTGCCAGCAGCTTTTTTCAGATCCAGCAGAACACCGGGGAGCTGTTTTTT. The chain employs TRBV5-4 and TRBJ2-2, with D unresolved. Germline-derived CDR1 and CDR2 are SGHNT and YYREEE (reference sequence). V lost 2 bases and J lost 1, with 15 bases in between. The length of the CDR3 is 17 residues. The full variable domain, rest sourced from reference TRBV5-4 and TRBJ2-2, is ETGVTQSPTHLIKTRGQQVTLRCSSQSGHNTVSWYQQALGQGPQFIFQYYREEENGRGNFPPRFSGLQFPNYSSELNVNALELDDSALYLCASSFFQIQQNTGELFFGEGSRLTVL.

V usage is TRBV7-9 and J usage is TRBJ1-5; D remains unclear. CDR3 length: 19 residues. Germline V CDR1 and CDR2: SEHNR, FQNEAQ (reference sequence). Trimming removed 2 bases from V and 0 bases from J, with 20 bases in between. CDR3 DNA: TGTGCCAGCAGCTTACTTTCGGACCGAGACCCCAATAGCAATCAGCCCCAGCATTTT. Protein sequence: CASSLLSDRDPNSNQPQHF.

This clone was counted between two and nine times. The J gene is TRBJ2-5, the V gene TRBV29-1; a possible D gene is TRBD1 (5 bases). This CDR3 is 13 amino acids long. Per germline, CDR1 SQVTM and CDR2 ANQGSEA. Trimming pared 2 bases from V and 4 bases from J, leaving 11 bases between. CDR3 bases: TGCAGCGTTGAACTTGTTAGGGGAGAGACCCAGTACTTC. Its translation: CSVELVRGETQYF.

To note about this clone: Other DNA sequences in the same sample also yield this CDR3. In DNA form, the CDR3 reads TGTGCCATCAGTGAGGGGACAGGGGGCACAGATACGCAGTATTTT. Translating gives CAISEGTGGTDTQYF. The chain uses TRBV10-3 and TRBJ2-3, with 10 nucleotides matching TRBD1. Germline V gene data show CDR1 as ENHRY and CDR2 as SYGVKD. V lost 2 bases to trimming and J lost 1 base; unmatched junction nucleotides: 0. This CDR3 has 15 amino acids.

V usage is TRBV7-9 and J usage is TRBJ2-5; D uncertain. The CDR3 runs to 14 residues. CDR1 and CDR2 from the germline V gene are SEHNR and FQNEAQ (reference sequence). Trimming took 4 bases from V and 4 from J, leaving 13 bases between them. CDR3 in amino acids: CASSSDPLGETQYF. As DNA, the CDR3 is TGTGCCAGCAGCTCAGACCCCTTAGGAGAGACCCAGTACTTC.

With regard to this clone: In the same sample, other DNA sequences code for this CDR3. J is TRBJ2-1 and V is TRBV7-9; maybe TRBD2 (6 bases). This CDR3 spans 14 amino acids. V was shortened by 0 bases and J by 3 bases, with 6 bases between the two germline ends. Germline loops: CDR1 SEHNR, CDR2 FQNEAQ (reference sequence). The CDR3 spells CASSLAGGYNEQFF. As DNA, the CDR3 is TGTGCCAGCAGCTTAGCGGGGGGCTACAATGAGCAGTTCTTC.